The rows below give T cell receptor beta chains drawn from one sample of a study of blood T cell repertoires in COVID-19. Some clones are missing from TCRdb's copy, which holds only in-frame ones; the method was immunoSEQ multiplex PCR. The table lists approximately 300,000 clones, 70% to 90% of them singletons, with approximately 5% in the top ten. Sequenced input: PBMCs or T cells enriched from blood (not recorded which). Receptors originate from a woman aged 25 to 45 who had recovered from COVID-19. CDR3s include the opening cysteine and the closing phenylalanine or tryptophan. A D gene is named only where the DNA matches it firmly. Clone size, where shown, is once, few, many, or a class for clones that have expanded.

>TRBD1|TRBV27|TRBJ1-1|NA
TGTGCCAGCTTGCCAAGGGGCAGGGGGCGTGAAGGCACTGAAGCTTTCTTT
CASLPRGRGREGTEAFF
>NA|TRBV7-9|TRBJ1-4|NA
TGTGCCAGCAGCTCCAGGGAGGCAACTAATGAAAAACTGTTTTTT
CASSSREATNEKLFF
>NA|TRBV7-9|TRBJ2-1|NA
TGTGCCAGCAGCCAGACTGCGGGGCAAAGGGATGAGCAGTTCTTC
CASSQTAGQRDEQFF
>NA|TRBV11-2|TRBJ1-1|NA
TGTGCCAGCAGCTCCACACAGGGAGAAGCTGAAGCTTTCTTT
CASSSTQGEAEAFF
>NA|TRBV6-1|TRBJ1-5|NA
TGTGCCAGCAGTGAAGCGTCAGGGCAGAGACAGCCCCAGCATTTT
CASSEASGQRQPQHF
>TRBD2|TRBV19|TRBJ2-2|NA
TGTGCCAGTAGTATACCCCGACTAGCGGGGGAGACGGCCGGGGAGCTGTTTTTT
CASSIPRLAGETAGELFF
>TRBD1|TRBV6-1|TRBJ1-2|NA
TGTGCCAGCAGTGAAGGACAGGGACGGGGCTACACCTTC
CASSEGQGRGYTF
>NA|TRBV14|TRBJ2-1|NA
TGTGCCAGCAGCCAAGATCTGATCGGGGGGCCTTACAATGAGCAGTTCTTC
CASSQDLIGGPYNEQFF
>NA|TRBV5-1|TRBJ1-1|NA
TGCGCCAGCAGCTTGGGGACGACAGGCCTCGGTGCTTTCTTT
CASSLGTTGLGAFF
>TRBD1|TRBV5-1|TRBJ1-5|NA
TGCGCCAGCAGGGAAGACAGGGTTAGGGCTCAGCCCCAGCATTTT
CASREDRVRAQPQHF
>TRBD1|TRBV6-4|TRBJ2-2|NA
TGTGCCAGCAGTAACCCAGGGGGAACCGGGGAGCTGTTTTTT
CASSNPGGTGELFF
>NA|TRBV27|TRBJ1-5|few
TGTGCCAGCAGTCCGGGTTCTCTTCAGCCCCAGCATTTT
CASSPGSLQPQHF
>NA|TRBV19|TRBJ2-5|NA
TGTGCCAGTAGTATACAGGGCAGGTGGGAGACCCAGTACTTC
CASSIQGRWETQYF
>NA|TRBV19|TRBJ2-6|NA
TGTGCCGGGGGGACAGAACACTCTGGGGCCAACGTCCTGACTTTC
CAGGTEHSGANVLTF
>NA|TRBV6-1|TRBJ1-5|NA
TGTGCCAGCAGTGATGGAAGTTGGGGGGGAAGCAATCAGCCCCAGCATTTT
CASSDGSWGGSNQPQHF
>TRBD1|TRBV6-5|TRBJ1-2|NA
TGTGCCAGCAGCCGACAGGGAATTTATGGCTACACCTTC
CASSRQGIYGYTF
>NA|TRBV5-1|TRBJ1-1|NA
TGCGCCAGCAGCTTGGCCGGTACAGGGACCACTGAAGCTTTCTTT
CASSLAGTGTTEAFF
>TRBD1|TRBV14|TRBJ1-3|NA
TGTGCCAGCAGCCCGGACAGGGGGCTGGTTGGAAACACCATATATTTT
CASSPDRGLVGNTIYF
>NA|TRBV6-5|TRBJ1-5|NA
TGTGCCAGCAGTATCGTGGGGGGGAATCAGCCCCAGCATTTT
CASSIVGGNQPQHF
>NA|TRBV25-1|TRBJ1-1|NA
TGTGCCAGCAGTGCCCCACAGAAGAACACTGAAGCTTTCTTT
CASSAPQKNTEAFF
>NA|TRBV9|TRBJ1-1|NA
TGTGCCAGCAGCTACCTACAAACCGGGACACCGAACACTGAAGCTTTCTTT
CASSYLQTGTPNTEAFF
>TRBD2|TRBV7-2|TRBJ2-3|once
TGTGCCAGCAGCCCCGGGACTAGATTGAGAACCACAGATACGCAGTATTTT
CASSPGTRLRTTDTQYF
>NA|TRBV3-1/TRBV3-2|TRBJ1-1|NA
TGTGCCAGCAGCCAAAGAGCAGCGGACGGGGAAGCTTTCTTT
CASSQRAADGEAFF
>TRBD1|TRBV4-1|TRBJ1-6|NA
TGCGCCAGCAGCCAAGTTTGGACAGGGCTTTCACCCCTCCACTTT
CASSQVWTGLSPLHF
>NA|TRBV21-1|TRBJ2-7|NA
TGTGCCATCAGGGACAGGACGTCAGGCTCCTACGAGCAGTACTTC
CAIRDRTSGSYEQYF
>NA|TRBV30|TRBJ1-6|NA
TGTGCCTGGAGTCACAACCCAACAGGTCAACCCCTCCACTTT
CAWSHNPTGQPLHF
>NA|TRBV18|TRBJ1-6|NA
TGTGCCAGCTCACAGGGACTCATGAGCTCCTATAATTCACCCCTCCACTTT
CASSQGLMSSYNSPLHF
>NA|TRBV12-2|TRBJ2-3|NA
TGTGCAAGTCGCTTAGTGGCCAGCGGGGGCCAGTGCACAGATACGCAGTATTTT
CASRLVASGGQCTDTQYF
>TRBD1|TRBV5-4|TRBJ2-7|NA
TGTGCCAGCAGCACTGCCATAACAGGGGCCCTCTACGAGCAGTACTTC
CASSTAITGALYEQYF
>NA|TRBV11-2|TRBJ2-1|NA
TGTGCCAGCCAAACTTTCAGGGATGAGCAGTTCTTC
CASQTFRDEQFF
>NA|TRBV7-9|TRBJ1-1|NA
TGTGCCAGCAGCCCTACCATGGGCTCTGAAGCTTTCTTT
CASSPTMGSEAFF
>NA|TRBV6-1|TRBJ1-6|NA
TGTGCCAGCAGTGAAGGGGGGCAACCCCTCCACTTT
CASSEGGQPLHF
>NA|TRBV15|TRBJ1-2|NA
TGTGCCACCAGCCGCCAGTCTAACTATGGCTACACCTTC
CATSRQSNYGYTF
>TRBD1|TRBV5-4|TRBJ1-1|NA
TGTGCCAGCAGCTTGCTACAGGGGGTATCCGGCACTGAAGCTTTCTTT
CASSLLQGVSGTEAFF
>TRBD2|TRBV13|TRBJ2-7|once
TGTGCCAGCTCGTCCGGGCTAGCGGGGGCCACCCCGTACTTC
CASSSGLAGATPYF
>TRBD1|TRBV2|TRBJ1-5|NA
TGTGCCAGCTCCCGACAGGGCCGGGGTCAGCCCCAGCATTTT
CASSRQGRGQPQHF
>TRBD1|TRBV6-5|TRBJ2-1|once
TGTGCCAGCAGTTACCGGACAGGGGATGAGCAGTTCTTC
CASSYRTGDEQFF
>TRBD1|TRBV4-1|TRBJ1-3|NA
TGCGCCAGCAGCCAAGAAGCCAGGGTGGGGACAGGAGGCTCTGGAAACACCATATATTTT
CASSQEARVGTGGSGNTIYF
>NA|TRBV24-1|TRBJ2-5|NA
TGTGCCACCAGTCACAGGGACGAGACCCAGTACTTC
CATSHRDETQYF
>NA|TRBV11-2|TRBJ1-1|NA
TGTGCCAGCAGCTTAAACGGAGCTAACACTGAAGCTTTCTTT
CASSLNGANTEAFF
>TRBD1|TRBV14|TRBJ2-3|NA
TGTGCCAGCAGCCATCCCGGGACAGGGACAGATACGCAGTATTTT
CASSHPGTGTDTQYF
>TRBD1|TRBV24-1|TRBJ2-3|NA
TGTGCCACCAGTGACGGTCGACAGGGGGTTACAGATACGCAGTATTTT
CATSDGRQGVTDTQYF
>NA|TRBV6-5|TRBJ1-1|NA
TGTGCCAGCAGTTACTCGGGGGCCGTGAACACTGAAGCTTTCTTT
CASSYSGAVNTEAFF
>NA|TRBV6-1|TRBJ1-5|NA
TGTGCCAGCAGTGAATTTGGCAGTTATCAGCCCCAGCATTTT
CASSEFGSYQPQHF
>NA|TRBV6-2/TRBV6-3|TRBJ2-5|NA
TGTGCCAGCAGTTCACGGGGGGCCCAAGAGACCCAGTACTTC
CASSSRGAQETQYF